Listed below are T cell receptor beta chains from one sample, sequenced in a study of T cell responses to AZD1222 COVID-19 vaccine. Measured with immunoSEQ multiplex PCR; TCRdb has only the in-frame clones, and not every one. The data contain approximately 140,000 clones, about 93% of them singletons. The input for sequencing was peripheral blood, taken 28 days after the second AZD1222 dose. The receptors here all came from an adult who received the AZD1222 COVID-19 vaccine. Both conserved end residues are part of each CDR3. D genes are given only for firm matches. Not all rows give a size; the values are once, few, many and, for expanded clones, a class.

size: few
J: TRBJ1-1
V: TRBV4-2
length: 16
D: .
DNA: TGTGCCAGCAGCCAAGATCCGGGGCAAATGAACACTGAAGCTTTCTTT
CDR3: CASSQDPGQMNTEAFF

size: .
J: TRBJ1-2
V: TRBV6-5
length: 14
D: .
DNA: TGTGCCAGCAGTTTACGGGAGAGGGGCTATGGCTACACCTTC
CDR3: CASSLRERGYGYTF

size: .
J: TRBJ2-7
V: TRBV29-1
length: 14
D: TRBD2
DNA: TGCAGCGTTACCCGGGGACTAGCAAGCTACGAGCAGTACTTC
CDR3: CSVTRGLASYEQYF

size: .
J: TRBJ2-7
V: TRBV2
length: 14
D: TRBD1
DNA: TGTGCCAGCAGCCCTAGGACAGGGGATGGCGAGCAGTACTTC
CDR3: CASSPRTGDGEQYF

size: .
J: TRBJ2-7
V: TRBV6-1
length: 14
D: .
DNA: TGTGCCAGCAGTGACGTGGGGGCCTGGGTCGAGCAGTACTTC
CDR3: CASSDVGAWVEQYF

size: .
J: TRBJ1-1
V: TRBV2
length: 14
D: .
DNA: TGTGCCAGCAGTGAATTGGGACGGTACACTGAAGCTTTCTTT
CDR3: CASSELGRYTEAFF

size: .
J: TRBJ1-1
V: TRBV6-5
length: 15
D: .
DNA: TGTGCCAGTACCTTCCGACGGACAGACAACACTGAAGCTTTCTTT
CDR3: CASTFRRTDNTEAFF

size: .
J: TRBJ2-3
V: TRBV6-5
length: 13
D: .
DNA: TGTGCCAGCAGTTACGCTAGCACAGATACGCAGTATTTT
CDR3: CASSYASTDTQYF

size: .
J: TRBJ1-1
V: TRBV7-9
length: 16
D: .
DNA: TGTGCCAGCAGCCCCCCGGGGCAGGGAGTACACACTGAAGCTTTCTTT
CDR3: CASSPPGQGVHTEAFF

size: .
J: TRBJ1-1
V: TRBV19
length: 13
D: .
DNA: TGTGCCAGTAGTAGGCAGGCCAGAACTGAAGCTTTCTTT
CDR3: CASSRQARTEAFF

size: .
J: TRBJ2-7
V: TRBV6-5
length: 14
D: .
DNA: TGTGCCAGCAATCCGACAGGAAGGACCTACGAGCAGTACTTC
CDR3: CASNPTGRTYEQYF

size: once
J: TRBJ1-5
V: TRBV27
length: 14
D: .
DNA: TGTGCCAGCAGTTTCCTTACGGGCAGCCAGCCCCAGCATTTT
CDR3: CASSFLTGSQPQHF

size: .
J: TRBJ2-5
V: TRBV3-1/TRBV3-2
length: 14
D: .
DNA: TGTGCCAGCAGCCCCTTCGGGGCAATCGAGACCCAGTACTTC
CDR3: CASSPFGAIETQYF

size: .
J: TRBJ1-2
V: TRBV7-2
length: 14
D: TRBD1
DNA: TGTGCCAGCAGCTCCGGACAGGGTTCCTATGGCTACACCTTC
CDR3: CASSSGQGSYGYTF

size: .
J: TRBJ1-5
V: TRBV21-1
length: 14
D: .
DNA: TGTGCCAGCACAAAAAGGCACCCCCATCAGCCCCAGCATTTT
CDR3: CASTKRHPHQPQHF

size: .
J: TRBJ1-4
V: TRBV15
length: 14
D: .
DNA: TGTGCCACCAGCATCTTGGGGACCGATGAAAAACTGTTTTTT
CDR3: CATSILGTDEKLFF

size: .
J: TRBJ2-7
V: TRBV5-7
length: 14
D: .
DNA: TGTGCCAGCAGCCAGCAAAGGGGACCCTACGAGCAGTACTTC
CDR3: CASSQQRGPYEQYF

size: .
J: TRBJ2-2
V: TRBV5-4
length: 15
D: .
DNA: TGTGCCAGCAGCTCGTCGACTACCCCAACCGGGGAGCTGTTTTTT
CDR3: CASSSSTTPTGELFF

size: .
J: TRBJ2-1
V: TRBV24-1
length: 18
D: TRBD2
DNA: TGTGCCACCAGTGAGTCGGGCGGGACTAGCGGTCTCTACAATGAGCAGTTCTTC
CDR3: CATSESGGTSGLYNEQFF

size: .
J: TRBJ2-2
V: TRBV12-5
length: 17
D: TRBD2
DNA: TGTGCTAGTGGTTTGACGGTGGCGGGAGTAGGCACCGGGGAGCTGTTTTTT
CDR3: CASGLTVAGVGTGELFF

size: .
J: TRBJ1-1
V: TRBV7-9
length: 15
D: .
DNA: TGTGCCAGCAGCTTAACACAGCCATCAAACACTGAAGCTTTCTTT
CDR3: CASSLTQPSNTEAFF

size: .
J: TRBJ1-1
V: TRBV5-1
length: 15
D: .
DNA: TGCGCCAGCAGCTTAGGACGATGGAGAGGAGGTGAAGCTTTCTTT
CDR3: CASSLGRWRGGEAFF

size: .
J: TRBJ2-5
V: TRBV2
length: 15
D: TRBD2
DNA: TGTGCCAGCAGTGAACAAGCGGGGGGCCAAGAGACCCAGTACTTC
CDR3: CASSEQAGGQETQYF

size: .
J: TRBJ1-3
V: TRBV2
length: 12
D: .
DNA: TGTGCCGGGAGTCTGTATGGAAACACCATATATTTT
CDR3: CAGSLYGNTIYF

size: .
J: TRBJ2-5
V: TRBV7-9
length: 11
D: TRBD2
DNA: TGTGCCGCGGGGGGCGGGGAGACCCAGTACTTC
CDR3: CAAGGGETQYF

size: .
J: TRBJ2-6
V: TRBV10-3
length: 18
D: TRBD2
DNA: TGTGCCATCTGGGGGGGACTAGCGGGACGGGCTGGGGCCAACGTCCTGACTTTC
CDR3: CAIWGGLAGRAGANVLTF